The sequence of this T cell receptor (beta chain) was determined in a study of beta chain features in type 1 diabetes. Expressed TCRB transcripts were sequenced after all isolated RNA was converted to cDNA. Sequenced by immunoSEQ multiplex PCR; TCRdb stores in-frame clones only, minus some. The sample has roughly 40,000 clones; around 64% are singletons. For this clone: Antigen: not known.

Broader study findings: Among patients with Type 1 diabetes, TCRB CDR3s were moderately but significantly shorter in every one of the four CD4+ subsets. Sampled from patients, naive, central memory and Treg TCRB repertoires appeared more similar than those sampled from healthy donors. A potential influence of HLA type upon TCRB rearrangement remained unresolved herein.

This CDR3 comprises 14 residues. With 2 bases clipped from V and 14 bases from J, the junction kept 14 bases outside the gene matches. Looked up from germline, CDR1 is SGHTA and CDR2 is FQGNSA. CD4+ cells of the naive, central memory, regulatory and stem cell-like memory types were sorted via CD45RO/CCR7/CD25/CD127/CD95/CD27. V usage is TRBV7-2 and J usage is TRBJ2-5; the match to TRBD1 covers 7 bases. The source is a woman in her twenties or thirties in good health. Sequenced material: Tregs from blood. CDR3 protein: CASSLSSQPGQKYF. CDR3 in DNA: TGTGCCAGCAGCTTATCCAGCCAACCGGGACAGAAATACTTC.